This TCR beta chain came from a study of cytomegalovirus exposure and HLA in healthy donors. Study outcomes and limitations: Roughly uniform depth of sequencing across donors was assumed in presence/absence analyses. After further analysis at a later stage, 16,951 TCR beta sequences were associated with HLA alleles at 0.05 false discovery rate.

Germline CDR1 MDHEN, CDR2 SYDVKM. V gave up 7 bases and J gave up 7 bases, with 19 bases separating them. The CDR3 is 15 residues long. This PCR relied on a set of 60 Vbeta primers and 13 Jbeta primers. TCRdb keeps only in-frame clones here, not all; method: immunoSEQ multiplex PCR. The sample includes approximately 88,000 clones, 64% of them seen just once. As to this clone: Its target is unknown.

The source is a man in his 60s in good health and CMV-seronegative. Material: PBMCs. The chain carries TRBV28 and TRBJ1-4, with D possibly matching TRBD1 (5 bases). This CDR3 is CASTQPARVGEKLFF. CDR3 nucleotides: TGTGCCAGCACTCAACCCGCCAGGGTGGGTGAAAAACTGTTTTTT.